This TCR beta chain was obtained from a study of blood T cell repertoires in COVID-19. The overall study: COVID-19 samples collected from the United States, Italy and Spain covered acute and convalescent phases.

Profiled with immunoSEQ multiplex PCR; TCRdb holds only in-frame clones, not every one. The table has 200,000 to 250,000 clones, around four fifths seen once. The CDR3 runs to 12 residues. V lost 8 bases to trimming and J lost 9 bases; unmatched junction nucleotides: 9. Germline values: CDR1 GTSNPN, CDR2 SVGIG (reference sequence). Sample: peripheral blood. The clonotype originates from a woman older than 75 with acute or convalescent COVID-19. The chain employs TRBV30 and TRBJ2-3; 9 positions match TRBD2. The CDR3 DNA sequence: TGTGCCCTGAGGCTAGCGGGGCTAACGCAGTATTTT. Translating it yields CALRLAGLTQYF.